This TCR beta chain was profiled in a study of regulatory T cells in long-lasting Graves disease. This clonotype has a count of ten or more. Arm-PCR of CDR3 regions and iRepertoire HTBI primers were used to build TCR beta libraries. TCRdb processed the multiplex PCR reads anew with MiXCR; each CDR3 protein has one entry. The sample carries approximately 350,000 distinct CDR3 sequences, roughly 10% recorded once. The sample's time point: newly diagnosed GD, antithyroid drugs for less than 3 months. PBMC-derived RNA was used for the TCR library. In addition, the sample was reused for a study of T cells in Graves' hyperthyroidism and ophthalmopathy. This second study notes: The HTBI primer set drove a first-round RT-PCR of the TCR CDR3.

Sequenced material: peripheral blood mononuclear cells (PBMCs), taken at new diagnosis, from a patient treated with antithyroid drugs. This TCR derives from a woman between 18 and 30 years old with Graves disease.

The CDR3 loop is CSASGRGEKLFF. The CDR3 DNA is TGCAGTGCTAGTGGAAGAGGGGAAAAACTGTTTTTT. The J gene is TRBJ1-4, the V gene TRBV20-1; no firm D call. Trimming removed 3 bases from V and 8 bases from J, with 10 bases in between. Germline V gene sequence: CDR1 DFQATT, CDR2 SNEGSKA (reference sequence). This CDR3 region has 12 residues.